The 32 T cell receptor beta chains given below trace back to one sample, sequenced in a study of technical replicates of blood from a few donors. The method was immunoSEQ multiplex PCR; TCRdb's version includes in-frame clones alone and lacks a portion of them. The sample carries roughly 68,000 clones, about nine tenths recorded once. Sequenced input: PBMCs. All receptors come from a human donor in good health. Some clones in this sample may be carry-over from other donors' samples.

V usage is TRBV29-1 and J usage is TRBJ2-6, with TRBD2 as a possible D gene (5 bases). V was cut by 2 bases and J by 2 bases, with 7 bases left in between. Germline lookup yields CDR1 SQVTM and CDR2 ANQGSEA. The CDR3 spans 14 residues. CDR3 DNA: TGCAGCGTTGAACCGGGAACTGGGGCCAACGTCCTGACTTTC. Translation: CSVEPGTGANVLTF.

In DNA, the CDR3 is TGTGCCAGCAGTAGACACGAAGCAACCTACGAGCAGTACTTC. Its translation is CASSRHEATYEQYF. The chain uses TRBV27 and TRBJ2-7; D not certain. The CDR3 runs to 14 residues. Germline CDR1 is MNHEY and CDR2 is SMNVEV (reference sequence). Deletions cut 5 bases from V and 2 bases from J, with 13 bases between.

This clone showed up just a few times. This sequence joins TRBV6-4 and TRBJ1-2; D might be TRBD1 (6 bases). The germline V gene encodes CDR1 MRHNA and CDR2 SNTAGT. V was trimmed by 6 bases and J by 0 bases, leaving 14 bases between them. This CDR3 comprises 15 residues. The CDR3 sequence is CASSPTGTANYGYTF. DNA of the CDR3: TGTGCCAGCAGCCCGACAGGAACAGCTAACTATGGCTACACCTTC.

The chain couples TRBV7-2 to TRBJ2-3, with D possibly being TRBD1 (6 bases). There are 14 residues in the CDR3. CDR1 and CDR2 (germline): SGHTA, FQGNSA. Trimming shortened V by 5 bases and J by 0 bases, and 9 bases separated the two germline ends. The chain's CDR3 is CASSQGQSTDTQYF. Here the CDR3 DNA reads TGTGCCAGCAGCCAAGGACAGAGCACAGATACGCAGTATTTT.

The chain carries TRBV7-9 and TRBJ1-2; D is possibly TRBD1 (6 bases). Germline CDR1 reads SEHNR; CDR2 reads FQNEAQ (reference sequence). The CDR3 spans 13 residues. The V gene lost 1 base and the J gene lost 8 bases, with 11 bases spanning the gap. The CDR3 region has the DNA TGTGCCAGCAGCTTAGTAGGGGGTGAAGGCTACACCTTC. This translates into CASSLVGGEGYTF. Filled out from reference TRBV7-9 and TRBJ1-2, the complete variable domain reads DTGVSQNPRHKITKRGQNVTFRCDPISEHNRLYWYRQTLGQGPEFLTYFQNEAQLEKSRLLSDRFSAERPKGSFSTLEIQRTEQGDSAMYLCASSLVGGEGYTFGSGTRLTVV.

This chain uses TRBV20-1 with TRBJ2-3; maybe TRBD2 (5 bases). Germline lookup yields CDR1 DFQATT and CDR2 SNEGSKA (reference sequence). This CDR3 has 11 amino acids. With 6 bases removed from V and 9 bases from J, the gap between germline ends came to 13 bases. The CDR3 loop reads CSAAKPGTQYF. CDR3 DNA: TGCAGTGCCGCGAAGCCGGGGACGCAGTATTTT.

The chain employs TRBV5-1 and TRBJ1-3; a weak D match, TRBD1 (5 bases). The CDR3 runs to 15 residues. Germline lookup yields CDR1 SGHRS and CDR2 YFSETQ. The V end was cut by 0 bases, the J end by 2 bases, with 9 bases between. The DNA of the CDR3 is TGCGCCAGCAGCTTGGAAGGGGTGCCTGGAAACACCATATATTTT. Amino acid sequence: CASSLEGVPGNTIYF.

J is TRBJ2-7 and V is TRBV18; 7 bases are shared with TRBD1. This CDR3 has 13 residues. Per the germline V gene, CDR1 is KGHSH and CDR2 is LQKENI. Trimming removed 6 bases from V and 6 bases from J; junction bases left unmatched: 8. CDR3 DNA sequence: TGTGCCAGCTCCCCCGACAGGGCCGGCGAGCAGTACTTC. Translated, it gives CASSPDRAGEQYF.

The CDR3 sequence: CASSLGRLIYGYTF. As DNA, the CDR3 is TGTGCCAGCAGCTTAGGGAGGCTGATTTATGGCTACACCTTC. The V and J genes are TRBV7-8 and TRBJ1-2; D remains ambiguous. V dropped 1 base and J dropped 5 bases, with 11 bases sitting between them. Germline V gene data show CDR1 as SGHVS and CDR2 as FQNEAQ. The CDR3 covers 14 residues.

Here the CDR3 reads CASSQDPAGGNTIYF. The CDR3 region has the DNA TGTGCCAGCAGCCAAGATCCCGCAGGGGGAAACACCATATATTTT. The chain is built from TRBV14 and TRBJ1-3, with D possibly being TRBD1 (5 bases). CDR3 size: 15 residues. Germline lookup yields CDR1 SGHDN and CDR2 FVKESK. The V and J ends lost 0 bases and 4 bases respectively, with 10 bases between them.

The rearrangement uses TRBV7-8 and TRBJ1-2, with no clear D. CDR1 is SGHVS, CDR2 FQNEAQ, per germline. This CDR3 is built from 13 residues. V shed 8 bases and J shed 6 bases, with 16 bases lying between them. In DNA, the CDR3 is TGTGCCAGCTCCCTGGCGGGAGCGGATGGCTACACCTTC. It specifies CASSLAGADGYTF.

CDR3 protein: CASSPTGGELFF. The CDR3 DNA sequence: TGTGCCAGCAGCCCGACAGGGGGAGAGCTGTTTTTT. The chain uses TRBV6-5 and TRBJ2-2; 9 nucleotides align to TRBD1. Germline lookup yields CDR1 MNHEY and CDR2 SVGAGI. The CDR3 contains 12 residues. V was pared by 6 bases and J by 11 bases, with 4 bases of the junction left unmatched.

Only one count was recorded for this clone. The V and J genes are TRBV29-1 and TRBJ1-4; 10 positions agree with TRBD1. Germline V gives CDR1 SQVTM, CDR2 ANQGSEA. The J segment lost 4 bases and the V segment lost 4 bases, leaving 9 bases of the junction unmatched. The CDR3 is 16 amino acids. Here the CDR3 DNA reads TGCAGCGTTGCGGGGGGACAGGGGTTCAATAATGAAAAACTGTTTTTT. Its protein product is CSVAGGQGFNNEKLFF.

The chain carries TRBV7-2 and TRBJ1-2; tentative D call: TRBD1 (5 bases). From germline, CDR1 is SGHTA and CDR2 FQGNSA. Trimming stripped 1 base from V and 6 bases from J, with 12 bases between. This CDR3 spans 14 amino acids. DNA of the CDR3: TGTGCCAGCAGCTTAGAGGCGGGGCTCCATGGCTACACCTTC. Translating it yields CASSLEAGLHGYTF.

This chain connects TRBV19 to TRBJ2-2; tentatively, D is TRBD1 (5 bases). CDR1 and CDR2 from the germline V gene are LNHDA and SQIVND (reference sequence). With 5 bases removed from V and 2 bases from J, the gap between germline ends came to 12 bases. The CDR3 covers 15 residues. CDR3 DNA sequence: TGTGCCAGTAGTGTATTAGACAGAAACACCGGGGAGCTGTTTTTT. Translated: CASSVLDRNTGELFF.

The V gene is TRBV18, the J gene TRBJ2-5; D is perhaps TRBD2 (6 bases). The CDR3 has 14 amino acids. The V gene lost 3 bases and the J gene lost 1 base, with 9 bases spanning the gap. Germline values: CDR1 KGHSH, CDR2 LQKENI. CDR3 in DNA: TGTGCCAGCTCACCGGTGGAGGGCCAAGAGACCCAGTACTTC. Translated: CASSPVEGQETQYF.

The chain uses TRBV13 and TRBJ1-2, with TRBD1 identical over 7 bases. The CDR3 spans 13 residues. The germline gives CDR1 PRHDT, CDR2 FYEKMQ (reference sequence). J was trimmed by 6 bases and V by 5 bases; bases with no gene match: 6. In DNA form, the CDR3 reads TGTGCCAGCAGCAGACAGGGTCTCCATGGCTACACCTTC. The encoded protein is CASSRQGLHGYTF.

This chain's CDR3 is CASSREQGLGEQYF. In DNA form, the CDR3 reads TGTGCCAGCAGCCGCGAACAGGGTCTGGGGGAGCAGTACTTC. The chain links TRBV5-6 to TRBJ2-7; TRBD1 is a possible D gene (6 bases). The germline gives CDR1 SGHDT, CDR2 YYEEEE. The CDR3 has 14 residues. Trimming removed 4 bases from V and 7 bases from J, with 18 bases in between.

The rearrangement uses TRBV5-1 and TRBJ1-2, with TRBD1 identical over 7 bases. Germline CDR1 reads SGHRS; CDR2 reads YFSETQ. With V trimmed by 4 bases and J by 5 bases, 5 bases remained unmatched. This CDR3 is 13 amino acids long. The CDR3 region has the DNA TGCGCCAGCAGCGATACAGGGGCGTATGGCTACACCTTC. As protein: CASSDTGAYGYTF.

The V gene is TRBV4-1, the J gene TRBJ2-7; perhaps TRBD2 as D (5 bases). Trimming pared 1 base from V and 2 bases from J, leaving 6 bases between. The germline V gene encodes CDR1 MGHRA and CDR2 YSYEKL. This CDR3 has 13 residues. The chain's CDR3 is CASSQVGTYEQYF. The CDR3 nucleotides read TGCGCCAGCAGCCAAGTCGGGACCTACGAGCAGTACTTC.

CDR3 in amino acids: CAISGQGLSSEQYF. CDR3 nucleotides: TGTGCCATCAGTGGACAGGGGCTCTCAAGCGAGCAGTACTTC. The rearrangement uses TRBV10-3 and TRBJ2-7; the match to TRBD1 covers 8 bases. Germline loops: CDR1 ENHRY, CDR2 SYGVKD. V shed 4 bases, J shed 6 bases, and the junction held 8 bases outside the gene matches. The CDR3 sequence is 14 residues long.

The rearrangement uses TRBV7-6 and TRBJ2-5, with TRBD2 matching over 8 bases. The CDR3 is made up of 14 amino acids. Germline V gene lookup returns CDR1 SGHVS and CDR2 FNYEAQ. V trimming: 5 bases; J trimming: 4 bases; junction bases outside the gene matches: 6. This CDR3 is CASSPRTSLETQYF. DNA of the CDR3: TGTGCCAGCAGCCCGAGGACTAGCCTAGAGACCCAGTACTTC. Based on the CDR3 plus reference TRBV7-6 and TRBJ2-5, the full variable domain is GAGVSQSPRYKVTKRGQDVALRCDPISGHVSLYWYRQALGQGPEFLTYFNYEAQQDKSGLPNDRFSAERPEGSISTLTIQRTEQRDSAMYRCASSPRTSLETQYFGPGTRLLVL.

This chain joins TRBV4-3 and TRBJ2-1, with 9 bases identical to TRBD1. The CDR3 is 15 residues long. Germline V CDR1 and CDR2: LGHNA, YSLEER. With 0 bases clipped from V and 4 bases from J, the junction kept 1 base outside the gene matches. Written as DNA, the CDR3 is TGCGCCAGCAGCCAAGAGACAGGGGGGTACAATGAGCAGTTCTTC. This codes for CASSQETGGYNEQFF.

The CDR3 is CAISKLQGAETGELFF. CDR3 DNA: TGTGCCATCAGCAAATTGCAGGGGGCAGAAACCGGGGAGCTGTTTTTT. This chain links TRBV10-3 with TRBJ2-2; 8 bases map to TRBD1. The trim removed 6 bases at V and 5 bases at J, leaving 11 bases unmatched. Per the germline V gene, CDR1 is ENHRY and CDR2 is SYGVKD. The CDR3 runs 16 residues.

The rearrangement joins TRBV18 to TRBJ1-5; 7 nucleotides line up with TRBD1. V lost 4 bases to trimming and J lost 5 bases; unmatched junction nucleotides: 2. CDR1 and CDR2 (germline): KGHSH, LQKENI. The CDR3 extends over 13 amino acids. CDR3: CASSQGAHQPQHF. CDR3 nucleotides: TGTGCCAGCTCACAGGGGGCTCATCAGCCCCAGCATTTT.

In DNA form, the CDR3 reads TGCGCCAGCAGCCAAGGATGGCAGCGGGGGGGAAATGAGCAGTTCTTC. Its protein product is CASSQGWQRGGNEQFF. This chain uses TRBV4-1 with TRBJ2-1; 10 bases are shared with TRBD2. Germline V gives CDR1 MGHRA, CDR2 YSYEKL. Losses at the gene ends were 1 base for V and 7 bases for J; bases not matched to a gene: 7. The CDR3 is 16 amino acids.

The chain links TRBV7-9 to TRBJ1-1; 7 positions agree with TRBD1. V was pared by 5 bases and J by 4 bases, with 4 bases of the junction left unmatched. The CDR3 sequence is 13 residues long. Germline V lookup: CDR1 SEHNR, CDR2 FQNEAQ (reference sequence). CDR3 region: CASSPTGFTEAFF. CDR3 nucleotides: TGTGCCAGCAGCCCGACAGGGTTCACTGAAGCTTTCTTT.

V usage is TRBV5-1 and J usage is TRBJ1-5; TRBD1 is a possible D gene (5 bases). The germline V gene encodes CDR1 SGHRS and CDR2 YFSETQ. Deletions cut 5 bases from V and 10 bases from J, with 16 bases between. The CDR3 loop spans 13 amino acids. CDR3 sequence: CASRQDTDRPQHF. As DNA, the CDR3 is TGCGCCAGCAGACAGGACACAGATCGACCCCAGCATTTT.

The CDR3 region is CASSQTGTVRQETQYF. The DNA for the CDR3 is TGTGCCAGCAGCCAGACTGGGACAGTTCGCCAAGAGACCCAGTACTTC. The chain uses TRBV7-2 and TRBJ2-5, with 7 bases aligning to TRBD1. Germline values: CDR1 SGHTA, CDR2 FQGNSA. The length of the CDR3 is 16 residues. The V and J ends lost 5 bases and 1 base, in that order; junction bases with no gene match: 10.

The chain employs TRBV6-1 and TRBJ1-4; TRBD1 is a possible D gene (5 bases). Looked up from germline, CDR1 is MNHNS and CDR2 is SASEGT. Trimming shortened V by 7 bases and J by 6 bases, and 15 bases separated the two germline ends. The CDR3 covers 14 residues. CDR3 coding DNA: TGTGCCAGCACCCTATTGGGGGGTGATGAAAAACTGTTTTTT. It translates to CASTLLGGDEKLFF.

The chain is built from TRBV25-1 and TRBJ1-6; 9 bases map to TRBD1. From germline, CDR1 is MGHDK and CDR2 SYGVNS. The CDR3 covers 15 residues. The ends lost 6 bases at V and 10 bases at J; junction bases unmatched: 10. The CDR3 sequence is CASRPSGTGKSPLHF. The CDR3 DNA reads TGTGCCAGCAGACCCTCCGGGACAGGGAAATCACCCCTCCACTTT.

The V gene is TRBV11-2, the J gene TRBJ2-1; weak D call: TRBD2 (7 bases). Germline V gives CDR1 SGHAT, CDR2 FQNNGV. V lost 3 bases, J lost 0 bases, and 18 bases lay in between. The CDR3 covers 18 residues. The CDR3 coding sequence is TGTGCCAGCAGCTTTGGCGGGGGCTCACAAAGCTCCTACAATGAGCAGTTCTTC. This encodes CASSFGGGSQSSYNEQFF.